Listed below are T cell receptor beta chains from one sample, sequenced in a study of cytomegalovirus exposure and HLA in healthy donors. Assay used: immunoSEQ multiplex PCR; TCRdb lists only in-frame clones, some missing. The data show about 130,000 clones, 75% to 85% seen once. Sequenced: PBMCs. The receptor source for this set is a woman in her thirties or forties in good health and CMV-seropositive. Each CDR3 is given with its conserved first and last residue. The D gene is left open where the match is weak. Where a row states a size, it is once, few, many or the class of an expanded clone; other rows omit it.

D,length,size,V,J,CDR3,DNA
.,13,few,TRBV6-5,TRBJ2-1,CASSYTSGDEQFF,TGTGCCAGTTCTTACACGTCGGGGGATGAGCAGTTCTTC
.,15,once,TRBV5-1,TRBJ2-7,CASSPVTSTPYEQYF,TGCGCCAGCAGCCCGGTGACAAGTACACCCTACGAGCAGTACTTC
.,13,.,TRBV7-2,TRBJ2-7,CASSKGQTYEQYF,TGTGCCAGCAGCAAAGGACAGACCTACGAGCAGTACTTC
.,15,few,TRBV6-6,TRBJ1-5,CASSYLREVDQPQHF,TGTGCCAGCAGTTACCTCCGCGAGGTGGATCAGCCCCAGCATTTT
TRBD2,16,.,TRBV9,TRBJ2-7,CASSVDLLAGAHEQYF,TGTGCCAGCAGCGTGGATCTCCTAGCGGGAGCCCACGAGCAGTACTTC
.,15,few,TRBV5-1,TRBJ1-1,CASSLRGAVATEAFF,TGCGCCAGCAGCTTGCGGGGGGCGGTCGCCACTGAAGCTTTCTTT
TRBD1,13,.,TRBV5-4,TRBJ1-1,CASSRDSWTEAFF,TGTGCCAGCAGCCGGGACAGTTGGACTGAAGCTTTCTTT
.,15,.,TRBV7-9,TRBJ1-2,CASSLQAGANYGYTF,TGTGCCAGCAGCCTCCAGGCAGGGGCTAACTATGGCTACACCTTC
.,16,.,TRBV5-5,TRBJ1-3,CASSPGPARAGNTIYF,TGTGCCAGCAGCCCCGGTCCGGCCAGGGCTGGAAACACCATATATTTT
.,14,few,TRBV2,TRBJ1-1,CASSEQGLDTEAFF,TGTGCCAGCAGTGAACAGGGCTTGGACACTGAAGCTTTCTTT
TRBD2,14,once,TRBV9,TRBJ2-1,CASSIGLDSNEQFF,TGTGCCAGCAGTATTGGACTAGATTCCAATGAGCAGTTCTTC
.,13,few,TRBV6-5,TRBJ1-2,CASTQTGTYGYTF,TGTGCCAGCACCCAAACAGGCACCTATGGCTACACCTTC
.,13,.,TRBV28,TRBJ2-7,CASSEGLIYEQYF,TGTGCCAGCAGTGAAGGACTGATCTACGAGCAGTACTTC
.,14,.,TRBV9,TRBJ1-4,CASSAGLGNEKLFF,TGTGCCAGCAGCGCGGGGTTGGGAAATGAAAAACTGTTTTTT
.,16,few,TRBV27,TRBJ1-1,CASSLSRGVANTEAFF,TGTGCCAGCAGTTTATCGCGGGGAGTGGCGAACACTGAAGCTTTCTTT
.,15,.,TRBV4-2,TRBJ1-3,CASSQSSGVGNTIYF,TGTGCCAGCAGCCAGAGTAGCGGTGTTGGAAACACCATATATTTT
.,16,.,TRBV9,TRBJ2-3,CASSRSPSSTKDTQYF,TGTGCCAGTTCCCGATCCCCATCTTCCACAAAAGATACGCAGTATTTT
.,12,.,TRBV4-2,TRBJ2-1,CASSQGSGEQFF,TGTGCCAGCAGCCAAGGGTCCGGTGAGCAGTTCTTC
TRBD2,15,.,TRBV11-2,TRBJ2-5,CASSLSLAGVETQYF,TGTGCCAGCAGCTTAAGCCTAGCGGGAGTGGAGACCCAGTACTTC
TRBD1,14,.,TRBV4-2,TRBJ2-7,CASSPKGQRLEQYF,TGTGCCAGCAGCCCCAAGGGACAGCGCCTCGAGCAGTACTTC
.,15,few,TRBV6-6,TRBJ1-5,CASSYSRNSNQPQHF,TGTGCCAGCAGTTATAGCCGGAATAGCAATCAGCCCCAGCATTTT
.,17,.,TRBV12-2,TRBJ1-6,CASRSSRRVPTDSPLHF,TGTGCAAGTCGCTCGAGCCGCCGGGTTCCCACGGATTCACCCCTCCACTTT
TRBD1,16,.,TRBV18,TRBJ1-1,CASSPRDRALNTEAFF,TGTGCCAGCTCACCACGGGACAGGGCACTGAACACTGAAGCTTTCTTT
.,12,.,TRBV28,TRBJ1-2,CASKAQGCDYTF,TGTGCCAGCAAGGCCCAGGGGTGTGACTACACCTTC
.,14,.,TRBV10-3,TRBJ1-5,CAIRAGRDNQPQHF,TGTGCCATCAGGGCAGGGCGAGATAATCAGCCCCAGCATTTT
.,12,.,TRBV2,TRBJ2-5,CASSRTEETQYF,TGTGCCAGCAGCCGGACAGAAGAGACCCAGTACTTC
TRBD1,15,.,TRBV30,TRBJ1-5,CAWSKGQGSNQPQHF,TGTGCCTGGAGCAAGGGACAGGGAAGCAATCAGCCCCAGCATTTT
TRBD1,14,once,TRBV11-2,TRBJ1-1,CASSSRTGGGEAFF,TGTGCCAGCAGCTCACGGACAGGGGGGGGTGAAGCTTTCTTT
TRBD2,15,.,TRBV27,TRBJ2-7,CASRYSGGENYEQYF,TGTGCCAGCAGATATAGCGGGGGGGAGAACTACGAGCAGTACTTC
.,16,.,TRBV14,TRBJ1-3,CASSYGGGFTGNTIYF,TGTGCCAGCAGCTATGGGGGCGGATTTACTGGAAACACCATATATTTT
.,14,few,TRBV4-3,TRBJ2-2,CASSWSLNTGELFF,TGCGCCAGCAGCTGGAGCCTAAACACCGGGGAGCTGTTTTTT
.,13,.,TRBV2,TRBJ1-2,CASSERGGYGYTF,TGTGCCAGCAGTGAACGGGGAGGCTATGGCTACACCTTC
.,15,.,TRBV11-2,TRBJ2-7,CASSPPPDFSYEQYF,TGTGCCAGCAGCCCCCCCCCGGACTTCTCCTACGAGCAGTACTTC
TRBD2,15,.,TRBV5-8,TRBJ2-3,CASSLLAGGPDTQYF,TGTGCCAGCAGCTTGTTAGCGGGGGGCCCAGATACGCAGTATTTT
.,15,.,TRBV21-1,TRBJ2-1,CASRIDRASYNEQFF,TGTGCCAGTAGAATTGACAGGGCCTCCTACAATGAGCAGTTCTTC
.,14,.,TRBV4-2,TRBJ2-1,CASSQGLAINEQFF,TGTGCCAGCAGCCAAGGGCTAGCGATAAATGAGCAGTTCTTC
.,14,.,TRBV29-1,TRBJ1-1,CSVIKGGGYTEAFF,TGCAGCGTTATCAAAGGGGGGGGATATACTGAAGCTTTCTTT
.,13,.,TRBV6-5,TRBJ1-5,CASSYDEGGPQHF,TGTGCCAGCAGTTATGATGAAGGCGGACCCCAGCATTTT
TRBD1,15,.,TRBV19,TRBJ2-7,CASSPGTGGNYEQYF,TGTGCCAGTAGCCCCGGGACAGGGGGCAACTACGAGCAGTACTTC
.,18,.,TRBV28,TRBJ1-3,CASSFGHPGASKGNTIYF,TGTGCCAGCAGTTTCGGTCACCCGGGAGCCTCGAAGGGAAACACCATATATTTT
.,15,.,TRBV7-7,TRBJ2-5,CASSLAGIGEETQYF,TGTGCTAGCAGCTTAGCAGGGATCGGGGAAGAGACCCAGTACTTC
.,15,once,TRBV6-1,TRBJ2-5,CASSQNSNHQETQYF,TGTGCCAGCAGTCAGAATTCGAACCACCAAGAGACCCAGTACTTC
TRBD1,16,once,TRBV15,TRBJ1-1,CATSRVGTGVNTEAFF,TGTGCCACCAGCAGAGTTGGGACAGGGGTTAACACTGAAGCTTTCTTT
.,13,.,TRBV5-1,TRBJ2-1,CASATGRGHEQFF,TGCGCCAGCGCTACCGGAAGGGGCCATGAGCAGTTCTTC
.,14,.,TRBV6-4,TRBJ2-3,CASSVQVSTDTQYF,TGTGCCAGCAGTGTACAGGTTAGCACAGATACGCAGTATTTT
TRBD2,15,few,TRBV7-2,TRBJ2-7,CASSFPPSGSREQYF,TGTGCCAGCAGCTTCCCCCCTAGCGGGTCCCGCGAGCAGTACTTC
.,13,once,TRBV6-5,TRBJ2-7,CASSYLGAYEQYF,TGTGCCAGCAGTTATCTGGGAGCCTACGAGCAGTACTTC
TRBD2,20,few,TRBV4-2,TRBJ2-3,CASTKREWTSGSASTDTQYF,TGTGCCAGCACTAAAAGGGAATGGACTAGCGGGAGTGCGAGCACAGATACGCAGTATTTT
TRBD1,14,.,TRBV13,TRBJ2-7,CASSFRDRGYEQYF,TGTGCCAGCAGCTTCCGGGACAGGGGATACGAGCAGTACTTC
.,21,.,TRBV21-1,TRBJ1-2,CASNPEPRPRTGGRDNYGYTF,TGTGCCAGCAACCCCGAACCTCGGCCGCGGACCGGCGGGAGGGACAATTATGGCTACACCTTC
.,14,.,TRBV27,TRBJ1-4,CASSFSRDNEKLFF,TGTGCCAGCAGTTTCTCTAGAGATAATGAAAAACTGTTTTTT
.,13,.,TRBV6-4,TRBJ1-5,CASSPGGAQPQHF,TGTGCCAGCAGTCCCGGGGGGGCCCAGCCCCAGCATTTT
TRBD2,17,.,TRBV7-2,TRBJ2-1,CASSLGRPSGLYNEQFF,TGTGCCAGCAGCTTAGGTCGGCCTAGCGGGTTGTACAATGAGCAGTTCTTC
TRBD1,14,.,TRBV6-5,TRBJ1-3,CASSSGTGRNTIYF,TGTGCCAGCAGTTCCGGGACAGGGAGAAACACCATATATTTT